A single sample gave rise to the 30 T cell receptor beta chains below, sequenced in a study of T-cell memory formation after mild COVID-19. MiXCR, run by TCRdb on the 5' RACE reads, gives a single entry per CDR3 protein. The sample shows some 210,000 distinct CDR3 sequences, more than 9% of them seen only once. Sequencing used PBMCs or a T cell subset sorted from them (not recorded which). The receptor source for this set is a man in his late teens or twenties who had mild COVID-19 (a few samples of this study predate the infection). Cell type and time point are not known.

J is TRBJ1-2 and V is TRBV20-1; 8 bases match TRBD1. The CDR3 contains 12 residues. Trimming took 7 bases from V and 2 from J; bases not matched to a gene: 3. CDR1 is DFQATT and CDR2 is SNEGSKA in the germline V gene (reference sequence). The CDR3 bases are TGCAGTGTCCGGACAGGGAACTATGGCTACACCTTC. Translating gives CSVRTGNYGYTF.

The chain has TRBV7-2 and TRBJ1-2, with D possibly being TRBD1 (5 bases). The CDR3 runs to 14 residues. Between the trimmed V and J ends, which lost 1 base and 7 bases, there was a span of 13 bases. CDR1 is SGHTA, CDR2 FQGNSA, per germline. CDR3 in amino acids: CASSLGRASFGYTF. In DNA form, the CDR3 reads TGTGCCAGCAGCTTAGGCAGGGCTAGCTTTGGCTACACCTTC.

This clonotype appeared a few times. The V call is TRBV7-3, the J call TRBJ2-5; D could derive from TRBD1 or TRBD2 (6 bases each). CDR3 size: 13 residues. Germline lookup yields CDR1 SGHTA and CDR2 FQGTGA. V was clipped by 4 bases and J by 5 bases, with 11 bases between them. The CDR3 DNA follows: TGTGCCAGCAGCTACGGGGGCGGGGAGACCCAGTACTTC. Translated: CASSYGGGETQYF.

The chain is built from TRBV14 and TRBJ1-6; 11 bases line up with TRBD1. The CDR3 covers 19 residues. Germline trimming cut 0 bases from V and 10 bases from J; bases unmatched to any gene: 14. CDR1 and CDR2 from the germline V gene are SGHDN and FVKESK. CDR3 sequence (DNA): TGTGCCAGCAGCCAAGATCGCGGGACAGGGGGAATCTACGGATCACCCCTCCACTTT. This gives the protein CASSQDRGTGGIYGSPLHF.

CDR3 DNA sequence: TGTGCCAGCACCCCTACGGGGGACAATGAGCAGTTCTTC. This codes for CASTPTGDNEQFF. The V call is TRBV6-2 or TRBV6-3, the J call TRBJ2-1; D is perhaps TRBD2 (6 bases). Germline V gene sequence: CDR1 MNHEY, CDR2 SVGEGT. V was shortened by 7 bases and J by 5 bases, with 12 bases between the two germline ends. The CDR3 is 13 residues long.

The rearrangement joins TRBV5-1 to TRBJ1-2; D gene uncertain. This CDR3 is built from 16 residues. Germline V gene sequence: CDR1 SGHRS, CDR2 YFSETQ. V was clipped by 1 base and J by 3 bases, with 16 bases between them. The CDR3 coding sequence is TGCGCCAGCAGCTTGCCCCGAGACCCTCCAGACTATGGCTACACCTTC. It translates to CASSLPRDPPDYGYTF.

This chain joins TRBV5-1 and TRBJ2-7; D ambiguous. Germline V gene data show CDR1 as SGHRS and CDR2 as YFSETQ. CDR3 length: 15 residues. The ends were cut back, 4 bases at V and 0 bases at J, with 14 bases in the middle. The CDR3 DNA follows: TGCGCCAGCAGCCTTGGGTCCAAGAGCTCCTACGAGCAGTACGTC. Amino acid sequence: CASSLGSKSSYEQYV.

This clonotype has just a few counts. The chain employs TRBV7-9 and TRBJ1-5, with D possibly matching TRBD1 (5 bases). There are 18 residues in the CDR3. The V gene lost 4 bases and the J gene lost 1 base, with 20 bases spanning the gap. CDR1 and CDR2 from the germline V gene are SEHNR and FQNEAQ (reference sequence). CDR3 nucleotide sequence: TGTGCCAGCAGCTCTTCTGGGGCAGTCGGTGGGAGCAATCAGCCCCAGCATTTT. Its translation: CASSSSGAVGGSNQPQHF.

Ten or more counts support this clonotype. The V and J genes are TRBV24-1 and TRBJ1-6, with 9 nucleotides matching TRBD1. J lost 10 bases, V lost 4 bases, and 4 bases had no gene match. The CDR3 loop spans 14 amino acids. Germline V gives CDR1 KGHDR, CDR2 SFDVKD. The CDR3 DNA reads as TGTGCCACCAGTGACTCGGACAGGGGATCACCCCTCCACTTT. It yields the protein CATSDSDRGSPLHF.

The gene calls are TRBV9 and TRBJ1-5; weak D call: TRBD1 (5 bases). The CDR3 runs 14 residues. V lost 1 base, J lost 9 bases, and 14 bases lay in between. Looked up from germline, CDR1 is SGDLS and CDR2 is YYNGEE. As DNA, the CDR3 is TGTGCCAGCAGCGTATCGCTTCAGGGATCGCCCCAGCATTTT. Its translation: CASSVSLQGSPQHF.

The V call is TRBV18, the J call TRBJ1-5; no definite D call. Germline loops: CDR1 KGHSH, CDR2 LQKENI. V lost 2 bases, J lost 7 bases, and 15 bases lay in between. The CDR3 consists of 15 residues. This CDR3 is CASSPDGRSGQPQHF. CDR3 DNA sequence: TGTGCCAGCTCACCAGATGGCAGGTCCGGCCAGCCCCAGCATTTT. Filled out from reference TRBV18 and TRBJ1-5, the complete variable domain reads NAGVMQNPRHLVRRRGQEARLRCSPMKGHSHVYWYRQLPEEGLKFMVYLQKENIIDESGMPKERFSAEFPKEGPSILRIQQVVRGDSAAYFCASSPDGRSGQPQHFGDGTRLSIL.

Only a few counts were recorded for this clonotype. CDR3 amino acids: CASSPQGGVANTEAFF. CDR3 nucleotide sequence: TGCGCCAGCAGCCCCCAAGGGGGGGTCGCGAACACTGAAGCTTTCTTT. This chain links TRBV5-1 with TRBJ1-1; tentative D call: TRBD1 (6 bases). V lost 4 bases, J lost 1 base, and 17 bases lay in between. The CDR3 consists of 16 residues. CDR1 is SGHRS, CDR2 YFSETQ, per germline.

Only a few counts were recorded for this clonotype. The CDR3 DNA sequence: TGTGCCAGCAGCCCCAGGTTTGCAACTAATGAAAAACTGTTTTTT. Protein product: CASSPRFATNEKLFF. This chain connects TRBV7-9 to TRBJ1-4; D is unresolved. The V end was cut by 5 bases, the J end by 0 bases, with 10 bases between. The CDR3 loop spans 15 amino acids. Germline values: CDR1 SEHNR, CDR2 FQNEAQ (reference sequence). Looking up the rest from reference TRBV7-9 and TRBJ1-4 gives the full variable domain: DTGVSQNPRHKITKRGQNVTFRCDPISEHNRLYWYRQTLGQGPEFLTYFQNEAQLEKSRLLSDRFSAERPKGSFSTLEIQRTEQGDSAMYLCASSPRFATNEKLFFGSGTQLSVL.

This clonotype was counted ten times or more. The V call is TRBV5-1, the J call TRBJ1-1, with TRBD1 as a possible D gene (5 bases). CDR1 SGHRS and CDR2 YFSETQ come from the germline V gene. V lost 0 bases and J 6 bases, leaving 12 bases between the germline ends. CDR3 length: 14 residues. DNA for the CDR3: TGCGCCAGCAGCTTGGAGCGGGGGAAGGCTGAAGCTTTCTTT. Residues: CASSLERGKAEAFF.

The chain is built from TRBV29-1 and TRBJ1-2; D is ambiguous. Germline V gene sequence: CDR1 SQVTM, CDR2 ANQGSEA. Trimming took 1 base from V and 4 from J, leaving 4 bases between them. The CDR3 consists of 11 residues. The CDR3 DNA follows: TGCAGCGTTGAAGGGGGCTATGGCTACACCTTC. This encodes CSVEGGYGYTF.

The J gene is TRBJ2-7, the V gene TRBV7-2; no clear D gene. The CDR3 has 14 amino acids. Germline V gives CDR1 SGHTA, CDR2 FQGNSA. With 3 bases removed from V and 3 bases from J, the gap between germline ends came to 12 bases. The DNA of the CDR3 is TGTGCCAGCAGCTTCGCAGATTTGGGCTACGAGCAGTACGTC. Translation: CASSFADLGYEQYV.

The V and J genes are TRBV19 and TRBJ2-3; D perhaps matches TRBD1 (6 bases). The V gene's germline CDR1 is LNHDA and CDR2 SQIVND (reference sequence). This CDR3 has 15 residues. V was shortened by 2 bases and J by 1 base, with 10 bases between the two germline ends. As DNA, the CDR3 is TGTGCCAGTAGTATAACAGGGTCCGGCACAGATACGCAGTATTTT. Translating gives CASSITGSGTDTQYF.

As regards this clonotype: One end of the junction is discordant with germline, which a read error may explain. The V and J genes are TRBV7-9 and TRBJ2-2; maybe TRBD1 (5 bases). This CDR3 region has 15 residues. Germline CDR1 and CDR2: SEHNR and FQNEAQ (reference sequence). For the CDR3, the DNA is TGTGCCGGCAGCTTAATAGGGGTCGTCACCGGGGAGCTGTTTTTT. Its protein is CAGSLIGVVTGELFF.

J is TRBJ2-3 and V is TRBV24-1, with 8 nucleotides matching TRBD2. This CDR3 has 17 residues. CDR1 and CDR2 (germline): KGHDR, SFDVKD. J was trimmed by 2 bases and V by 3 bases; bases with no gene match: 9. DNA for the CDR3: TGTGCCACCAGTGATCTTCGGCAAGCGGGGGACACAGATACGCAGTATTTT. Translated: CATSDLRQAGDTDTQYF.

This clonotype was seen a few times. V usage is TRBV27 and J usage is TRBJ1-1, with D hard to call. The germline CDR1 and CDR2 sequences are MNHEY and SMNVEV (reference sequence). There are 13 residues in the CDR3. The V and J ends lost 6 bases and 4 bases respectively, with 12 bases between them. The CDR3 nucleotides are TGTGCCAGCAGCCCACTATCGTCCACTGAAGCTTTCTTT. This sequence encodes CASSPLSSTEAFF.

This clonotype has only a few counts. V is TRBV24-1 and J is TRBJ2-2; TRBD2 agrees at 9 bases. The germline gives CDR1 KGHDR, CDR2 SFDVKD. This CDR3 has 15 residues. Trimming took 10 bases from V and 6 from J; bases not matched to a gene: 11. CDR3 residues: CATAERGASPGELFF. CDR3 DNA sequence: TGTGCCACGGCGGAGCGGGGGGCCAGCCCCGGGGAGCTGTTTTTT.

This clonotype has a handful of counts. The chain has TRBV4-1 and TRBJ1-5; D is uncertain. Germline V CDR1 and CDR2: MGHRA, YSYEKL. The CDR3 length is 14 residues. V was clipped by 3 bases and J by 2 bases, with 8 bases between them. The CDR3 is CASSHAGGNQPQHF. CDR3 nucleotides: TGCGCCAGCAGCCATGCGGGCGGCAATCAGCCCCAGCATTTT.

J is TRBJ1-4 and V is TRBV6-6, with 10 bases lining up with TRBD1. J lost 10 bases, V lost 10 bases, and 9 bases had no gene match. This CDR3 is 13 amino acids long. Germline CDR1 reads MNHNY; CDR2 reads SVGAGI (reference sequence). CDR3 sequence reads: CATPGTGEGKLFF. CDR3 coding DNA: TGTGCCACCCCCGGGACAGGGGAGGGAAAACTGTTTTTT.

This clonotype was recorded at least ten times. This sequence joins TRBV7-8 and TRBJ2-6, with a weak D call TRBD2 (6 bases). CDR3 length equals 15 residues. V gave up 8 bases and J gave up 4 bases, with 15 bases separating them. CDR1 is SGHVS, CDR2 FQNEAQ, per germline. The CDR3 DNA sequence: TGTGCCAGCCGCCTGGGCGGGGCCGGGGCCAACGTCCTGACTTTC. Protein: CASRLGGAGANVLTF.

The genes are TRBV11-2 and TRBJ2-2; weak D call: TRBD1 (6 bases). V was clipped by 3 bases and J by 1 base, with 12 bases between them. Germline CDR1 reads SGHAT; CDR2 reads FQNNGV. The CDR3 is 16 residues long. The CDR3 region is CASSFEAGVNTGELFF. The CDR3 DNA reads as TGTGCCAGCAGCTTCGAGGCAGGGGTGAACACCGGGGAGCTGTTTTTT. The whole variable domain, filled in from reference TRBV11-2 and TRBJ2-2, reads EAGVAQSPRYKIIEKRQSVAFWCNPISGHATLYWYQQILGQGPKLLIQFQNNGVVDDSQLPKDRFSAERLKGVDSTLKIQPAKLEDSAVYLCASSFEAGVNTGELFFGEGSRLTVL.

This CDR3 reads CASSLRPHPDRGYEQYV. The CDR3 nucleotides read TGCGCCAGCAGCTTGCGTCCTCATCCGGACAGGGGGTACGAGCAGTACGTC. V and J are TRBV5-1 and TRBJ2-7; 10 bases agree with TRBD1. Germline V gives CDR1 SGHRS, CDR2 YFSETQ. With 1 base clipped from V and 4 bases from J, the junction kept 11 bases outside the gene matches. The CDR3 consists of 17 residues.

This clonotype appeared a few times. This rearrangement joins TRBV15 to TRBJ2-7; no firm D call. There are 13 residues in the CDR3. V was clipped by 0 bases and J by 6 bases, with 9 bases between them. CDR1 is LNHNV and CDR2 is YYDKDF in the germline V gene (reference sequence). This CDR3 reads CATSRDLGSEQYV. Written as DNA, the CDR3 is TGTGCCACCAGCAGAGATTTAGGATCCGAGCAGTACGTC.

This rearrangement joins TRBV6-6 to TRBJ2-5, with D maybe TRBD2 (5 bases). Trimming removed 6 bases from V and 6 bases from J, with 14 bases in between. The CDR3 totals 13 residues. Germline V gene lookup returns CDR1 MNHNY and CDR2 SVGAGI (reference sequence). The CDR3 coding sequence is TGTGCCAGCAGCACTGAGGGTTTCAAGACCCAGTACTTC. It codes for CASSTEGFKTQYF.

This clonotype was picked up a small number of times. The CDR3 loop reads CASSYSIDTQYF. CDR3 DNA: TGTGCCAGCAGTTACTCGATAGATACGCAGTATTTT. The chain links TRBV6-2 or TRBV6-3 to TRBJ2-3; D uncertain. CDR1 and CDR2 from the germline V gene are MNHEY and SVGEGT. The V and J ends lost 0 bases and 5 bases respectively, with 3 bases between them. The length of the CDR3 is 12 residues.

The sample holds a few counts of this clonotype. V and J are TRBV5-1 and TRBJ2-3; D not resolved. V lost 0 bases and J lost 2, with 10 bases in between. This CDR3 region has 15 residues. The germline V gene has CDR1 SGHRS and CDR2 YFSETQ. The CDR3 region is CASSLDNGITDTQYF. As DNA, the CDR3 is TGCGCCAGCAGCTTGGATAACGGAATCACAGATACGCAGTATTTT.